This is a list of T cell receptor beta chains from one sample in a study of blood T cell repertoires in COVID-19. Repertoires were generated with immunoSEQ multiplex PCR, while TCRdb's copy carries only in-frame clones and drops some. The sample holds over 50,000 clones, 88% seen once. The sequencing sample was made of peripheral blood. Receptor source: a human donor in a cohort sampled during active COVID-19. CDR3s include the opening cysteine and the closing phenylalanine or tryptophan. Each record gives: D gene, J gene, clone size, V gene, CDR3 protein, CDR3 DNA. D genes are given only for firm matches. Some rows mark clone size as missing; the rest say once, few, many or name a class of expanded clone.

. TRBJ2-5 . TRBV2 CASRGRHSGTQYF TGTGCCAGCAGGGGGAGACATAGTGGGACCCAGTACTTC
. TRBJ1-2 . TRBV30 CAWSVVQVNYGYTF TGTGCCTGGAGTGTAGTTCAGGTTAACTATGGCTACACCTTC
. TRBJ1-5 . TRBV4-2 CASSREGGNQPQHF TGTGCCAGCAGCCGGGAGGGAGGCAATCAGCCCCAGCATTTT
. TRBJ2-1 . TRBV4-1 CASSPSLLARRDNEQFF TGCGCCAGCAGCCCGTCCCTTTTAGCGCGACGGGACAATGAGCAGTTCTTC
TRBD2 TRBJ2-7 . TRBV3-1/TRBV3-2 CASSRRSAGGPEQYF TGTGCCAGCAGTCGTCGTTCAGCGGGAGGGCCCGAGCAGTACTTC
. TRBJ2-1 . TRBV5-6 CASSFGGTVYNEQFF TGTGCCAGCAGCTTCGGCGGGACAGTTTACAATGAGCAGTTCTTC
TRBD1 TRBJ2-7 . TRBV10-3 CAIRPDRKDYEQYF TGTGCCATCAGGCCGGACAGGAAAGACTACGAGCAGTACTTC
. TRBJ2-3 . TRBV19 CASSRGRERTQYF TGTGCCAGTAGTAGAGGACGGGAGCGGACGCAGTATTTT
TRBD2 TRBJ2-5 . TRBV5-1 CASSLGGSGEETQYF TGCGCCAGCAGCTTGGGGGGTAGCGGGGAAGAGACCCAGTACTTC
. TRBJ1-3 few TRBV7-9 CASSLDWDTSSGNTIYF TGTGCCAGCAGCTTAGATTGGGACACCAGCTCTGGAAACACCATATATTTT
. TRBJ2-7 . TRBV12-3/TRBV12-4 CASAGAGDEQYF TGTGCCAGCGCAGGGGCGGGAGACGAGCAGTACTTC
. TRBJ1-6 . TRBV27 CASSLTERSSYNSPLHF TGTGCCAGCAGTTTAACCGAGAGGAGCTCCTATAATTCACCCCTCCACTTT
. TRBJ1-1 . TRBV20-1 CSASLPPGNTEAFF TGCAGTGCTAGTCTACCTCCAGGGAACACTGAAGCTTTCTTT
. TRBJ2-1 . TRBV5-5 CASSLVIYEQFF TGTGCCAGCAGCTTGGTTATCTATGAGCAGTTCTTC
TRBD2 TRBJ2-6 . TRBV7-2 CASSASGRNSGANVLTF TGTGCCAGCAGCGCTAGCGGGAGAAACTCTGGGGCCAACGTCCTGACTTTC
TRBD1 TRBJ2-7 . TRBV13 CASSRRDRGRAGLTYEQYF TGTGCCAGCAGCCGGAGGGACAGGGGGCGGGCGGGCCTTACCTACGAGCAGTACTTC
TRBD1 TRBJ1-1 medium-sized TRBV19 CASKQRDRVGPEAFF TGTGCCAGCAAACAAAGGGACAGGGTTGGACCTGAAGCTTTCTTT
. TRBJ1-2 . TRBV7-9 CASRTSAVLSGYTF TGTGCCAGCAGGACATCTGCAGTCCTCTCTGGCTACACCTTC
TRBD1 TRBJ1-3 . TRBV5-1 CASRPGQGSGNTIYF TGCGCCAGCAGACCGGGACAGGGATCTGGAAACACCATATATTTT
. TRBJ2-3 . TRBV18 CASSADAGNTDTQYF TGTGCCAGCTCAGCGGATGCCGGGAACACAGATACGCAGTATTTT
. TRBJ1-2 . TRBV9 CASSTTNYGYTF TGTGCCAGCAGCACTACTAACTATGGCTACACCTTC
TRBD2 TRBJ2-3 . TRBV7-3 CASSSQASGVADTQYF TGTGCCAGCAGCTCACAAGCTAGCGGGGTTGCAGATACGCAGTATTTT
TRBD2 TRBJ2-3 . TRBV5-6 CASSSDYTTSGRALSTQYF TGTGCCAGCAGCTCCGACTATACGACTAGCGGGAGGGCCTTGAGTACGCAGTATTTT
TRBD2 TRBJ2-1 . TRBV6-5 CATMRLAGNENEQFF TGTGCCACCATGCGATTAGCGGGAAATGAGAATGAGCAGTTCTTC
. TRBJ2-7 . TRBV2 CASSLSSYEQYF TGTGCCAGCAGTCTGAGCTCCTACGAGCAGTACTTC
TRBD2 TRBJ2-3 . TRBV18 CASSLEVAGTDTQYF TGTGCCAGCTCATTAGAAGTAGCGGGAACAGATACGCAGTATTTT
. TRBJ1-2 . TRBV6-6 CASSSEVGVYRGYTF TGTGCCAGCAGTTCAGAAGTCGGGGTGTATCGTGGCTACACCTTC
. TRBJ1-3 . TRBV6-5 CASRQSLWGNTIYF TGTGCCAGCAGACAGAGCCTCTGGGGAAACACCATATATTTT
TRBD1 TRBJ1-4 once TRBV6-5 CASSYSFMTGSEKLFF TGTGCCAGCAGTTACTCCTTCATGACAGGGAGTGAAAAACTGTTTTTT
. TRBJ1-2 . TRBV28 CASTVGLNYGYTF TGTGCCAGCACCGTGGGACTAAACTATGGCTACACCTTC
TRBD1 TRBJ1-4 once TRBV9 CASSVGQGSTNEKLFF TGTGCCAGCAGCGTCGGACAGGGGTCAACTAATGAAAAACTGTTTTTT
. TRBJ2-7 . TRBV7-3 CASSPQSRWQFLIFGEQYF TGTGCCAGCAGCCCCCAATCCAGGTGGCAGTTCCTTATTTTTGGCGAGCAGTACTTC
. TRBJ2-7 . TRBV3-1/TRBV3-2 CASRGLRYEQYF TGTGCCAGCAGGGGACTTCGGTACGAGCAGTACTTC
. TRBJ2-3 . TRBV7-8 CASSLVTGKSTDTQYF TGTGCCAGCAGCCTAGTTACAGGAAAAAGCACAGATACGCAGTATTTT
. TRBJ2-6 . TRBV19 CASTREHAGANVLTF TGTGCCAGTACCAGGGAACATGCTGGGGCCAACGTCCTGACTTTC
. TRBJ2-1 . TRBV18 CASSLNGETEQFF TGTGCCAGCTCACTAAATGGGGAGACTGAGCAGTTCTTC
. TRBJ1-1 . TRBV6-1 CASSEGHLMNTEAFF TGTGCCAGCAGTGAGGGACACTTAATGAACACTGAAGCTTTCTTT
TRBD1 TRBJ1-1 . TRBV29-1 CSVEAGGGTEAFF TGCAGCGTTGAAGCAGGGGGCGGTACTGAAGCTTTCTTT
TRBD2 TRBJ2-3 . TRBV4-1 CASSSWASGSWVDTQYF TGCGCCAGCAGTTCATGGGCTAGCGGGAGTTGGGTAGATACGCAGTATTTT
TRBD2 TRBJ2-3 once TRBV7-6 CASRGTSGRRDTQYF TGTGCCAGCAGGGGGACTAGCGGGAGACGAGATACGCAGTATTTT
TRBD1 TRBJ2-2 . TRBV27 CASSDIQGRPGELFF TGTGCCAGCAGTGATATACAGGGGAGACCGGGGGAGCTGTTTTTT
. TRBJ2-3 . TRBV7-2 CASSSYSGGRSTDTQYF TGTGCCAGCAGCTCATACTCGGGGGGCCGGAGCACAGATACGCAGTATTTT
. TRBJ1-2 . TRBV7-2 CASSASRVLGYTF TGTGCCAGCAGCGCAAGCAGGGTTCTTGGCTACACCTTC
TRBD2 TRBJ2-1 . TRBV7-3 CASSLPKTSGLPTVSSYNEQFF TGTGCCAGCAGCTTACCGAAGACTAGCGGTTTACCCACTGTGAGCTCCTACAATGAGCAGTTCTTC
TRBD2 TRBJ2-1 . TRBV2 CASKSSSGRANEQFF TGTGCCAGCAAGTCGAGTAGCGGGAGGGCCAATGAGCAGTTCTTC